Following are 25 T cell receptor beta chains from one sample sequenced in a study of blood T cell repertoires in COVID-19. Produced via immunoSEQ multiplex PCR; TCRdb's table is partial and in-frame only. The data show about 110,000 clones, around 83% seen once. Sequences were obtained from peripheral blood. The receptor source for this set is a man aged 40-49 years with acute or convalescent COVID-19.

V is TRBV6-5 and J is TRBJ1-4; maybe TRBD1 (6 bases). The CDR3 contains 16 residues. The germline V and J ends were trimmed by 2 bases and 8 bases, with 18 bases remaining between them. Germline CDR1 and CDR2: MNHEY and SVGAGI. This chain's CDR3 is CASSYLTPGDGEKLFF. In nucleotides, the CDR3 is TGTGCCAGCAGTTACCTTACTCCAGGGGACGGCGAAAAACTGTTTTTT.

CDR3 DNA sequence: TGTGCCAGCAGCTTAGGGCTAGCGGGCGGGAAAGATACGCAGTATTTT. Protein sequence: CASSLGLAGGKDTQYF. J is TRBJ2-3 and V is TRBV11-3, with TRBD2 identical over 8 bases. Losses at the gene ends were 1 base for V and 5 bases for J; bases not matched to a gene: 8. Looked up from germline, CDR1 is SGHNT and CDR2 is YENEEA. CDR3 length: 16 amino acids.

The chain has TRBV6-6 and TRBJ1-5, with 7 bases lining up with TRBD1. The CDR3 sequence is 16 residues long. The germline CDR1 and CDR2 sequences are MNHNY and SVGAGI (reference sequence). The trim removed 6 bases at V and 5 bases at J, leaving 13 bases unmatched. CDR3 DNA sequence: TGTGCCAGCAGACCCTCGACAGGGAGGAACGATCAGCCCCAGCATTTT. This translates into CASRPSTGRNDQPQHF.

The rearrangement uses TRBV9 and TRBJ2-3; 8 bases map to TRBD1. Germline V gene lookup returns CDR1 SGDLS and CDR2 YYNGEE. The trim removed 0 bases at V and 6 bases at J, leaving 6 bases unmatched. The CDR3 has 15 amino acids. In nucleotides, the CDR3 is TGTGCCAGCAGCGTAGGGCAGGGGGCTGGTGATACGCAGTATTTT. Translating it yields CASSVGQGAGDTQYF.

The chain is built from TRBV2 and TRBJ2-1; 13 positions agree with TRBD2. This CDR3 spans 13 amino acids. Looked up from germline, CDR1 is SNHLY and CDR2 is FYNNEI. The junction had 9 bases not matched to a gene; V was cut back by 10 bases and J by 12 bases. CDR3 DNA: TGTGCCACCACGATACTAGCGGGAGGGCGGCAGTTCTTC. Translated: CATTILAGGRQFF.

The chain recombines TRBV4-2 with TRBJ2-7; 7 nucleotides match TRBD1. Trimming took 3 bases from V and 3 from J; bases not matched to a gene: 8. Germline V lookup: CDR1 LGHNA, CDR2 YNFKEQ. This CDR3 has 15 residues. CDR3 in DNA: TGTGCCAGCAGCCAGGACAGGCCCAGTGTCTACGAGCAGTACTTC. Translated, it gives CASSQDRPSVYEQYF.

Written as DNA, the CDR3 is TGTGCCAGCAGTGCCCCGGGACAGCTCACAGATACGCAGTATTTT. Translating it yields CASSAPGQLTDTQYF. The V gene is TRBV28, the J gene TRBJ2-3; 7 bases fit TRBD1. The CDR3 length is 15 residues. Germline-derived CDR1 and CDR2 are MDHEN and SYDVKM. Trimming cost V 5 bases and J 2 bases; bases outside gene matches: 7.

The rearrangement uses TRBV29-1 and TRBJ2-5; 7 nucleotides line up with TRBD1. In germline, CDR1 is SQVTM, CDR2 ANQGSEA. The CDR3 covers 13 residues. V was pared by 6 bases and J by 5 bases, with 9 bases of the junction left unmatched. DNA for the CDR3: TGCAGCGTAGCCTCGACAGGGTCGGAGACCCAGTACTTC. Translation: CSVASTGSETQYF.

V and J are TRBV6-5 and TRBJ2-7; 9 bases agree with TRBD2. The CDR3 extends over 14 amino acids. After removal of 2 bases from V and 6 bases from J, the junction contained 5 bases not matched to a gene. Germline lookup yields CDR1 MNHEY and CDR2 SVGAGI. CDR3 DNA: TGTGCCAGCAGTTACCCGGGACTAGCAGGCGAGCAGTACTTC. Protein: CASSYPGLAGEQYF.

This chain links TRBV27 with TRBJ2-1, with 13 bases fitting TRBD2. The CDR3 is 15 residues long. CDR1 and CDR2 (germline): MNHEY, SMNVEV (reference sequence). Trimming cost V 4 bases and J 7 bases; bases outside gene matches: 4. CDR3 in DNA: TGTGCCAGCAGTTATCGGACTAGCGGGAGTAATGAGCAGTTCTTC. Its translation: CASSYRTSGSNEQFF.

Written as DNA, the CDR3 is TGTGCCAGCAGCCGCGGTCCAAATGAAAAACTGTTTTTT. As protein: CASSRGPNEKLFF. The chain joins TRBV7-8 to TRBJ1-4; D remains ambiguous. This CDR3 spans 13 amino acids. Germline CDR1 SGHVS, CDR2 FQNEAQ. The V gene lost 5 bases and the J gene lost 5 bases, with 9 bases spanning the gap.

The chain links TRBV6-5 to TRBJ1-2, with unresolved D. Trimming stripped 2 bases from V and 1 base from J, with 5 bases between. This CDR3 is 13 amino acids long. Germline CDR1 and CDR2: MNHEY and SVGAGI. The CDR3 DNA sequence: TGTGCCAGCAGTTACACAGATAACTATGGCTACACCTTC. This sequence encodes CASSYTDNYGYTF.

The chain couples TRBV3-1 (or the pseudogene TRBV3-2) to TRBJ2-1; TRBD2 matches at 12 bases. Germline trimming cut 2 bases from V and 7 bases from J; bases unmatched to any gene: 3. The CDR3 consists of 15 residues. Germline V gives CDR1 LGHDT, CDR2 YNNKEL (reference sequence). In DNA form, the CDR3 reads TGTGCCAGCAGCCAACTCGGACTAGCGGGAAATGAGCAGTTCTTC. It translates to CASSQLGLAGNEQFF.

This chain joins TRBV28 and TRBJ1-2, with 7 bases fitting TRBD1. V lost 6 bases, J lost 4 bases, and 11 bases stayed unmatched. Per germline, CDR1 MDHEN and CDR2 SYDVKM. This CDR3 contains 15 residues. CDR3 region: CASSLARDRVYGYTF. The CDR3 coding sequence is TGTGCCAGCAGCTTAGCCAGGGACAGAGTCTATGGCTACACCTTC.

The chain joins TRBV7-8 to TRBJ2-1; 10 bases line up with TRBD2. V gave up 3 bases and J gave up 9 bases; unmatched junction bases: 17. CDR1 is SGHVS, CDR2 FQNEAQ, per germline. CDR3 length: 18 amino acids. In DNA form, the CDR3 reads TGTGCCAGCAGCTTCGTAACCGGGATGACTAGCGGGTTCGTTGAGCAGTTCTTC. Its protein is CASSFVTGMTSGFVEQFF.

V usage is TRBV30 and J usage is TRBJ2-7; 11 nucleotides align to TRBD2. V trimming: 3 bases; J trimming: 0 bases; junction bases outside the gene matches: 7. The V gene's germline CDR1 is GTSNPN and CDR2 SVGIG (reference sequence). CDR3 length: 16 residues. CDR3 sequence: CAWRGTSGSSSYEQYF. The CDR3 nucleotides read TGTGCCTGGAGGGGGACTAGCGGTTCAAGCTCCTACGAGCAGTACTTC.

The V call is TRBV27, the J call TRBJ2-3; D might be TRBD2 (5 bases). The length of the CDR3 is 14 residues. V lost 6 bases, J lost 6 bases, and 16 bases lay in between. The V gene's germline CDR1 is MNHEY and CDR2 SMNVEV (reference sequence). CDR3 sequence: CASSGIYPRDTQYF. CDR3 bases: TGTGCCAGCAGCGGGATCTACCCGCGTGATACGCAGTATTTT.

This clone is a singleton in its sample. CDR3 sequence (DNA): TGTGCCAGCAGTTCGACAGGGGGCCTGAATTCACCCCTCCACTTT. The encoded protein is CASSSTGGLNSPLHF. The chain carries TRBV28 and TRBJ1-6, with 10 bases lining up with TRBD1. Germline V gene data show CDR1 as MDHEN and CDR2 as SYDVKM. This CDR3 has 15 amino acids. Unmatched junction bases numbered 4, after V lost 4 bases and J lost 7 bases. The whole variable domain, remainder taken from reference TRBV28 and TRBJ1-6, is DVKVTQSSRYLVKRTGEKVFLECVQDMDHENMFWYRQDPGLGLRLIYFSYDVKMKEKGDIPEGYSVSREKKERFSLILESASTNQTSMYLCASSSTGGLNSPLHFGNGTRLTVT.

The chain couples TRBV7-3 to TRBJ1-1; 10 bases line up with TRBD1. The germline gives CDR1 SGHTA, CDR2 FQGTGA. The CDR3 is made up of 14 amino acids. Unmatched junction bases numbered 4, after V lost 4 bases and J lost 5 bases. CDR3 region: CASSSPDRGTEAFF. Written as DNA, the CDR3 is TGTGCCAGCAGCTCCCCGGACAGGGGGACTGAAGCTTTCTTT. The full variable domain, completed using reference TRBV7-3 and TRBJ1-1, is GAGVSQTPSNKVTEKGKYVELRCDPISGHTALYWYRQSLGQGPEFLIYFQGTGAADDSGLPNDRFFAVRPEGSVSTLKIQRTERGDSAVYLCASSSPDRGTEAFFGQGTRLTVV.

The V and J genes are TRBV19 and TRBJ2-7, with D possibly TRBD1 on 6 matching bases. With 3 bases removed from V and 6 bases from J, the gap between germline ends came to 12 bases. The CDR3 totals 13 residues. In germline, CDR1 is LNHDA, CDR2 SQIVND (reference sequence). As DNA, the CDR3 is TGTGCCAGTAGTATGGACAGAATCGGCGAGCAGTACTTC. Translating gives CASSMDRIGEQYF.

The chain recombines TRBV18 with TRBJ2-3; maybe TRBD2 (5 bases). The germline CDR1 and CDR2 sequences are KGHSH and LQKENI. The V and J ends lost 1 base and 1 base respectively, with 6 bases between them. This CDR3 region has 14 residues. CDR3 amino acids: CASSPLGGTDTQYF. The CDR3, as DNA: TGTGCCAGCTCACCACTCGGGGGCACAGATACGCAGTATTTT.

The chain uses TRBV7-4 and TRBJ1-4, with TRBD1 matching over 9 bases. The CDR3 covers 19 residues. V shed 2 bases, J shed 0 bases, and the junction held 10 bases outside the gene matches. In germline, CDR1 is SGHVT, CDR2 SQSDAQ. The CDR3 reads CASSLRNTGGAPTNEKLFF. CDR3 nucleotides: TGTGCCAGCAGCTTAAGGAATACAGGGGGCGCACCAACTAATGAAAAACTGTTTTTT. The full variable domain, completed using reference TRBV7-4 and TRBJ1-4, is GAGVSQSPRYKVAKRGRDVALRCDSISGHVTLYWYRQTLGQGSEVLTYSQSDAQRDKSGRPSGRFSAERPERSVSTLKIQRTEQGDSAVYLCASSLRNTGGAPTNEKLFFGSGTQLSVL.

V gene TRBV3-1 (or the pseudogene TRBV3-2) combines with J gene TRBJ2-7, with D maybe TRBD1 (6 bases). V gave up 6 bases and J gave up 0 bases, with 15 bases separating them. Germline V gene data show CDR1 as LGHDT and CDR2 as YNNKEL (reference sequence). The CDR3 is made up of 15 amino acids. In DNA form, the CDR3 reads TGTGCCAGCAGTGGGGGCGGGCACCTCTCCTACGAGCAGTACTTC. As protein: CASSGGGHLSYEQYF.

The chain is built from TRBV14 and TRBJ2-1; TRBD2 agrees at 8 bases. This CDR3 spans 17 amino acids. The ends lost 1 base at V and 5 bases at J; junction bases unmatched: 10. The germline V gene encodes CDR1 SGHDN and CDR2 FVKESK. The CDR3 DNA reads TGTGCCAGCAGCCAAGTATCCGGGACTAGGAGCAACAATGAGCAGTTCTTC. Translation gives CASSQVSGTRSNNEQFF.

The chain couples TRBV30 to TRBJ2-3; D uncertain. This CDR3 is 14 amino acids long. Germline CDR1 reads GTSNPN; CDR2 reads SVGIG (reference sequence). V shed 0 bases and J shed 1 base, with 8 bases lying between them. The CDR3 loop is CAWSVKPRTDTQYF. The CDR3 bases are TGTGCCTGGAGTGTAAAGCCCCGCACAGATACGCAGTATTTT.